This passage covers 2 T cell receptor beta chains from one sample sequenced in a study of tumor and adjacent non-tumor tissue in lung cancer. This sample's RNA came from whole unsorted tissue. Three rounds of nested PCR, following a modified ARM-PCR protocol, produced the TCRbeta library. TCRdb analysed the multiplex PCR reads with MiXCR anew, one entry per CDR3 protein. The sample lists roughly 200,000 distinct CDR3 sequences, less than 80% occurring once. Material for sequencing was lung tumor tissue. Every receptor here comes from a man aged 60-69 years with non-small cell lung cancer.

Remarks on this clonotype: At one end, the junction sequence differs from germline, possibly due to a read error. This chain uses TRBV6-6 with TRBJ2-3; no clear D gene. Germline V gives CDR1 MNHNY, CDR2 SVGAGI (reference sequence). The CDR3 has 17 residues. CDR3: CASGYSRDRQITDTQYF. The CDR3 DNA is TGTGCCAGCGGTTACTCGAGAGATCGGCAGATCACAGATACGCAGTATTTT.

On this clonotype itself: The junction departs from the called germline gene at one end, perhaps through a read error. The CDR3, as DNA: TGTGCCAGTAGCTTAACATGGCCCAGAAGTACTGAAGCTTTCTTT. This sequence encodes CASSLTWPRSTEAFF. The chain employs TRBV7-9 and TRBJ1-1; no reliable D call. The CDR3 consists of 15 residues. Looked up from germline, CDR1 is SEHNR and CDR2 is FQNEAQ (reference sequence).